This TCR beta chain was captured in a study of siplizumab effects on memory and regulatory T cells. Broader study findings: Left unconfirmed was the suppressive function of proliferating Tregs from siplizumab cultures. Controls showed an average of around 27% Treg-derived mappable alloreactive CD4+ clones, while siplizumab showed 55% to 80%. Naive T cell populations appeared to exhibit greater diversity than memory cells and appeared to be major alloresponse contributors. Researchers could map only a minor fraction of alloreactive clones to unstimulated subsets.

As for this clone: Its target is unknown.

Germline V lookup: CDR1 MNHEY, CDR2 SVGAGI. The CDR3 runs to 13 residues. Trimming pared 6 bases from V and 2 bases from J, leaving 11 bases between. Profiling relied on immunoSEQ multiplex PCR, and the TCRdb table lists in-frame clones only, not all of them. The sample includes under 110,000 clones, nearly 95% of them seen just once. The TCR comes from a human donor in good health. The sequencing input was non-Treg CD4+ T cells sorted from blood. The genes are TRBV6-5 and TRBJ2-7; D is unclear. The CDR3 DNA reads TGTGCCAGCAGCCCGGCCAGTACCTACGAGCAGTACTTC. This gives the protein CASSPASTYEQYF.